This passage covers 5 T cell receptor beta chains from one sample sequenced in a study of blood T cell repertoires in COVID-19. Clones were read by immunoSEQ multiplex PCR, and TCRdb kept only the in-frame ones, dropping some. The sample consists of 200,000 to 300,000 clones, 70% to 90% of them appearing once. The sequencing input was peripheral blood. These receptors came from a woman aged 55-75 years with active or convalescent COVID-19.

V is TRBV4-1 and J is TRBJ1-1; tentative D call: TRBD1 (5 bases). Trimming left V 0 bases short and J 5 bases short, with 13 bases between. Germline lookup yields CDR1 MGHRA and CDR2 YSYEKL. The CDR3 sequence is 15 residues long. CDR3 residues: CASSQESGKATEAFF. The CDR3 nucleotides read TGCGCCAGCAGCCAAGAATCAGGGAAGGCGACTGAAGCTTTCTTT.

This clone showed up just a few times. The chain joins TRBV6-6 to TRBJ1-2; tentatively, D is TRBD1 (6 bases). From germline, CDR1 is MNHNY and CDR2 SVGAGI (reference sequence). This CDR3 has 14 amino acids. The germline V and J ends were trimmed by 0 bases and 9 bases, with 14 bases remaining between them. CDR3 sequence: CASSYSGAVGSYTF. DNA for the CDR3: TGTGCCAGCAGTTACTCGGGGGCCGTGGGAAGCTACACCTTC.

This clone was observed a few times. The CDR3 DNA reads as TGTGCCAGTACCCCGCAAGGGGGACACGGGGAGCTGTTTTTT. It yields the protein CASTPQGGHGELFF. The genes are TRBV19 and TRBJ2-2; maybe TRBD1 (6 bases). V lost 7 bases, J lost 7 bases, and 16 bases lay in between. Looked up from germline, CDR1 is LNHDA and CDR2 is SQIVND (reference sequence). The CDR3 contains 14 residues. Supplemented by reference TRBV19 and TRBJ2-2, the full variable domain reads DGGITQSPKYLFRKEGQNVTLSCEQNLNHDAMYWYRQDPGQGLRLIYYSQIVNDFQKGDIAEGYSVSREKKESFPLTVTSAQKNPTAFYLCASTPQGGHGELFFGEGSRLTVL.

The chain links TRBV7-2 to TRBJ2-5, with 9 bases aligning to TRBD2. The junction had 7 bases not matched to a gene; V was cut back by 0 bases and J by 5 bases. Germline CDR1 is SGHTA and CDR2 is FQGNSA. The CDR3 loop spans 16 amino acids. DNA of the CDR3: TGTGCCAGCAGCTTAGCGGGGGGACTAGCTGGGGAGACCCAGTACTTC. This translates into CASSLAGGLAGETQYF.

This chain links TRBV2 with TRBJ1-5; tentative D call: TRBD1 (5 bases). The CDR3 extends over 14 amino acids. The V gene's germline CDR1 is SNHLY and CDR2 FYNNEI. The ends were cut back, 6 bases at V and 6 bases at J, with 15 bases in the middle. CDR3 amino acids: CASSYGGRVQPQHF. The CDR3 coding sequence is TGTGCCAGCAGCTACGGGGGTAGAGTTCAGCCCCAGCATTTT.